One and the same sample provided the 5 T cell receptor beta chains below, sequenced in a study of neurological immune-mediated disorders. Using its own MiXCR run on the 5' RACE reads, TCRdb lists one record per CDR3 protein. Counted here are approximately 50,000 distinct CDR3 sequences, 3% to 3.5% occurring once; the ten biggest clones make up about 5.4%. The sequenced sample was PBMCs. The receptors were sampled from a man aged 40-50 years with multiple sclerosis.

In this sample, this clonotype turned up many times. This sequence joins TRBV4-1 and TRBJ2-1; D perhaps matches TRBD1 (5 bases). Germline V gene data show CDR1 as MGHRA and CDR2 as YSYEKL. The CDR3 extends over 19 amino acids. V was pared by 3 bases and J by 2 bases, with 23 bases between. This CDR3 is CASSQDALPGRAPYNEQFF. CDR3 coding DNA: TGCGCCAGCAGCCAGGATGCGCTTCCAGGCAGGGCCCCCTACAATGAGCAGTTCTTC.

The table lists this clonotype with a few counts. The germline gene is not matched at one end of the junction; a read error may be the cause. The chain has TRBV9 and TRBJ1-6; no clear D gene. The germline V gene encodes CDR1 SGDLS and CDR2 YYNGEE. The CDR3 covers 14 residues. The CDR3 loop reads CASSVVETNSPLNF. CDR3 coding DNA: TGTGCCAGCAGCGTAGTGGAAACTAATTCACCCCTCAACTTT.

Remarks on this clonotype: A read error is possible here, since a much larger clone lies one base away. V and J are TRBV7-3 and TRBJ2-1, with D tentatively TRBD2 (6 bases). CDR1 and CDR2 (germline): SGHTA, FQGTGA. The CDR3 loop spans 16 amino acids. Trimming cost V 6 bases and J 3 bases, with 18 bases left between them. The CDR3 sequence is CASSTTLAGIYNEQFF. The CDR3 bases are TGTGCCAGCAGTACTACCCTCGCGGGAATCTACAATGAGCAGTTCTTC.

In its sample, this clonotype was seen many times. CDR3 sequence: CSARLDTGELFF. As DNA, the CDR3 is TGCAGTGCTCGACTGGACACCGGGGAGCTGTTTTTT. The chain joins TRBV20-1 to TRBJ2-2; no definite D call. The CDR3 has 12 amino acids. With 5 bases removed from V and 3 bases from J, the gap between germline ends came to 7 bases. The V gene's germline CDR1 is DFQATT and CDR2 SNEGSKA (reference sequence).

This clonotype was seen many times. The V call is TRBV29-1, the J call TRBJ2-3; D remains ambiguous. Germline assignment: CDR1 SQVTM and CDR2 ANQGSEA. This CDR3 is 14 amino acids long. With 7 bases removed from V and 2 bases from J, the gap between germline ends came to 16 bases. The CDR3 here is CSAGGGHVTDTQYF. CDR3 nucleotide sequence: TGCAGCGCCGGTGGTGGTCACGTCACAGATACGCAGTATTTT.